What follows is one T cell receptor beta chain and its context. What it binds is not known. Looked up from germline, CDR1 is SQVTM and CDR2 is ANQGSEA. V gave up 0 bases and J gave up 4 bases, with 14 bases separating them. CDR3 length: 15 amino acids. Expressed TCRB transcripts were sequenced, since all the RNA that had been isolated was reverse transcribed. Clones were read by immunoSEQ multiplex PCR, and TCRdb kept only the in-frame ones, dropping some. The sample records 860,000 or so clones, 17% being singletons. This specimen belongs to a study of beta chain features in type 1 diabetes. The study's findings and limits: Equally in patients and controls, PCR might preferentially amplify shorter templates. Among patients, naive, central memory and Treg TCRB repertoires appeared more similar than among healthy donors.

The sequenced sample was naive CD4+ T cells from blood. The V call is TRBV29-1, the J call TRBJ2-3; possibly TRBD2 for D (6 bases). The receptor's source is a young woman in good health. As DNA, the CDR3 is TGCAGCGTTGAAGATACGGGAGATGGGGCAGATACGCAGTATTTT. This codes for CSVEDTGDGADTQYF.